These 22 T cell receptor beta chains were sequenced from one sample in a study of cytomegalovirus exposure and HLA in healthy donors. The PCR employed 60 Vbeta primers together with 13 Jbeta primers. The method was immunoSEQ multiplex PCR; TCRdb's version includes in-frame clones alone and lacks a portion of them. The data show about 120,000 clones, with about 76% seen just once and around 4% held by the top ten. The specimen sequenced was PBMCs. The origin of the receptors is a woman aged 25 to 45 in good health and CMV-seronegative.

This rearrangement joins TRBV11-2 to TRBJ2-7, with D possibly TRBD1 on 6 matching bases. This CDR3 contains 14 residues. CDR1 is SGHAT, CDR2 FQNNGV, per germline. Trimming left V 2 bases short and J 1 base short, with 9 bases between. The CDR3, as DNA: TGTGCCAGCAGCTTACGTCAGGGGTCCTACGAGCAGTACTTC. Protein product: CASSLRQGSYEQYF.

The chain couples TRBV18 to TRBJ2-5; 7 nucleotides match TRBD1. The CDR3 spans 13 residues. With 5 bases clipped from V and 9 bases from J, the junction kept 9 bases outside the gene matches. In germline, CDR1 is KGHSH, CDR2 LQKENI. CDR3 DNA sequence: TGTGCCAGCTCAAGAGACAGGGTGGGGTCCCAGTACTTC. Protein product: CASSRDRVGSQYF.

The V gene is TRBV7-7, the J gene TRBJ2-7; 7 bases align to TRBD1. V shed 0 bases, J shed 2 bases, and the junction held 4 bases outside the gene matches. CDR1 is SSHAT, CDR2 FNYEAQ, per germline (reference sequence). CDR3 length: 15 amino acids. This CDR3 is CASSLAGTVTYEQYF. The CDR3 DNA sequence: TGTGCCAGCAGCTTAGCGGGGACAGTAACCTACGAGCAGTACTTC.

CDR3 DNA: TGCGCCAGCAGCCCCGAAGGGGCGGGGACCGGGGAGCTGTTTTTT. This codes for CASSPEGAGTGELFF. The chain employs TRBV4-1 and TRBJ2-2, with D possibly matching TRBD2 (6 bases). Deletions cut 4 bases from V and 5 bases from J, with 14 bases between. The CDR3 has 15 amino acids. The V gene's germline CDR1 is MGHRA and CDR2 YSYEKL.

The V call is TRBV5-1, the J call TRBJ1-2, with 7 bases fitting TRBD1. This CDR3 spans 13 amino acids. V dropped 2 bases and J dropped 4; count of bases not matched to a gene: 2. The germline V gene has CDR1 SGHRS and CDR2 YFSETQ. The CDR3 DNA sequence: TGCGCCAGCAGCTTAGGGACAGCCTATGGCTACACCTTC. As protein: CASSLGTAYGYTF.

The V and J genes are TRBV29-1 and TRBJ2-7; 7 bases are shared with TRBD1. J was trimmed by 3 bases and V by 7 bases; bases with no gene match: 9. CDR1 and CDR2 (germline): SQVTM, ANQGSEA. The CDR3 sequence is 13 residues long. The CDR3 DNA reads TGCAGCGCCCTAACAGGGGTGAACTACGAGCAGTACTTC. This codes for CSALTGVNYEQYF.

The rearrangement links TRBV9 to TRBJ2-1; 13 bases match TRBD2. The CDR3 loop spans 16 amino acids. Germline CDR1 is SGDLS and CDR2 is YYNGEE. With 4 bases clipped from V and 9 bases from J, the junction kept 10 bases outside the gene matches. The CDR3 sequence: CASSTTGTSGTVEQFF. In nucleotides, the CDR3 is TGTGCCAGCAGCACCACCGGGACTAGCGGGACAGTTGAGCAGTTCTTC.

The gene calls are TRBV5-1 and TRBJ2-5, with D hard to call. Germline lookup yields CDR1 SGHRS and CDR2 YFSETQ. V was shortened by 4 bases and J by 5 bases, with 18 bases between the two germline ends. The length of the CDR3 is 15 residues. The CDR3 sequence: CASSMGLEFAETQYF. The CDR3 nucleotides read TGCGCCAGCAGCATGGGCTTAGAGTTCGCGGAGACCCAGTACTTC.

There are a few counts of this clone. This rearrangement joins TRBV27 to TRBJ2-7, with 7 bases matching TRBD2. Germline CDR1 and CDR2: MNHEY and SMNVEV (reference sequence). This CDR3 spans 16 amino acids. J gave up 0 bases and V 1 base, and 6 bases lay outside the gene matches. The CDR3 region is CASSLFVGGSSYEQYF. The CDR3 DNA is TGTGCCAGCAGTTTATTCGTAGGCGGGAGCTCCTACGAGCAGTACTTC.

The chain links TRBV10-2 to TRBJ2-1; TRBD2 matches at 10 bases. The trim removed 2 bases at V and 7 bases at J, leaving 14 bases unmatched. CDR1 and CDR2 (germline): WSHSY, SAAADI. The CDR3 covers 18 residues. Here the CDR3 reads CASSEAFGGLAGVNEQFF. DNA for the CDR3: TGCGCCAGCAGTGAGGCTTTCGGCGGCCTAGCGGGAGTTAATGAGCAGTTCTTC.

CDR3 in DNA: TGTGCCAGCAGCTCCGGGACAGGAGCTAGAAAGACCCAGTACTTC. Translating gives CASSSGTGARKTQYF. The chain has TRBV6-5 and TRBJ2-5; TRBD1 aligns across 8 bases. The CDR3 has 15 residues. The J segment lost 6 bases and the V segment lost 6 bases, leaving 12 bases of the junction unmatched. CDR1 is MNHEY and CDR2 is SVGAGI in the germline V gene.

This clone was detected a few times. The J gene is TRBJ1-5, the V gene TRBV30, with 7 positions matching TRBD1. Trimming removed 1 base from V and 4 bases from J; junction bases left unmatched: 4. Germline values: CDR1 GTSNPN, CDR2 SVGIG (reference sequence). This CDR3 contains 14 residues. CDR3 nucleotides: TGTGCCTGGAGTGAGGGACAGCAAAATCAGCCCCAGCATTTT. It encodes CAWSEGQQNQPQHF.

The CDR3 DNA is TGCGCCAGCAGCCCACTAGCGGGAGAGACCCAGTACTTC. It codes for CASSPLAGETQYF. The chain has TRBV5-1 and TRBJ2-5, with 9 positions matching TRBD2. V dropped 4 bases and J dropped 4; count of bases not matched to a gene: 2. The CDR3 contains 13 residues. Germline-derived CDR1 and CDR2 are SGHRS and YFSETQ.

The chain is built from TRBV18 and TRBJ1-5; TRBD1 agrees at 10 bases. J was trimmed by 6 bases and V by 5 bases; bases with no gene match: 7. This CDR3 comprises 15 residues. The germline V gene encodes CDR1 KGHSH and CDR2 LQKENI. The CDR3 loop reads CASSTPGQGVQPQHF. The CDR3, as DNA: TGTGCCAGCTCAACCCCTGGACAGGGGGTTCAGCCCCAGCATTTT.

This clone has more than one count but fewer than ten. The chain combines TRBV5-1 with TRBJ2-4; 10 positions match TRBD1. The CDR3 runs 15 residues. V dropped 0 bases and J dropped 9; count of bases not matched to a gene: 6. Germline values: CDR1 SGHRS, CDR2 YFSETQ. CDR3 region: CASSLGTGGVIIQYF. The CDR3 nucleotides are TGCGCCAGCAGCTTGGGGACAGGGGGTGTCATCATTCAGTACTTC. Variable domain in full (rest from reference TRBV5-1 and TRBJ2-4): KAGVTQTPRYLIKTRGQQVTLSCSPISGHRSVSWYQQTPGQGLQFLFEYFSETQRNKGNFPGRFSGRQFSNSRSEMNVSTLELGDSALYLCASSLGTGGVIIQYFGAGTRLSVL.

The gene calls are TRBV27 and TRBJ1-5; a possible D gene is TRBD1 (5 bases). Deletions cut 6 bases from V and 4 bases from J, with 13 bases between. This CDR3 is 14 amino acids long. Germline assignment: CDR1 MNHEY and CDR2 SMNVEV (reference sequence). CDR3: CASSSAGGNQPQHF. The CDR3 DNA follows: TGTGCCAGCAGCTCCGCGGGGGGGAATCAGCCCCAGCATTTT.

The chain joins TRBV9 to TRBJ2-3; maybe TRBD2 (6 bases). Germline CDR1 is SGDLS and CDR2 is YYNGEE. The CDR3 loop spans 15 amino acids. V was clipped by 0 bases and J by 0 bases, with 8 bases between them. CDR3 nucleotides: TGTGCCAGCAGCGTAGGGAGCGGGAGCACAGATACGCAGTATTTT. As protein: CASSVGSGSTDTQYF.

The V gene is TRBV4-1, the J gene TRBJ2-3; no definite D call. V lost 0 bases and J lost 2, with 12 bases in between. The CDR3 length is 16 residues. The germline V gene encodes CDR1 MGHRA and CDR2 YSYEKL. CDR3: CASSQEETRPTDTQYF. The CDR3 nucleotides are TGCGCCAGCAGCCAAGAAGAGACACGACCCACAGATACGCAGTATTTT.

Written as DNA, the CDR3 is TGTGCCAGCAGTCGAGCGGGGACCACCTACGAGCAGTACTTC. Translated, it gives CASSRAGTTYEQYF. The V and J genes are TRBV28 and TRBJ2-7, with 7 bases aligning to TRBD2. The CDR3 covers 14 residues. With V trimmed by 5 bases and J by 2 bases, 6 bases remained unmatched. Germline CDR1 reads MDHEN; CDR2 reads SYDVKM.

The chain uses TRBV20-1 and TRBJ1-2, with D unresolved. The length of the CDR3 is 11 residues. V lost 3 bases and J lost 5, with 7 bases in between. The germline gives CDR1 DFQATT, CDR2 SNEGSKA (reference sequence). DNA for the CDR3: TGCAGTGCTAGTTCAGGATATGGCTACACCTTC. Its protein product is CSASSGYGYTF.

The chain joins TRBV19 to TRBJ2-7; 7 nucleotides match TRBD2. CDR3 length: 15 amino acids. The germline V gene has CDR1 LNHDA and CDR2 SQIVND (reference sequence). J lost 0 bases, V lost 10 bases, and 12 bases had no gene match. CDR3 sequence (DNA): TGTGCCACCCACAGACTAGCTGATAGCTCCTACGAGCAGTACTTC. Translated, it gives CATHRLADSSYEQYF.

The chain carries TRBV11-2 and TRBJ1-4; TRBD1 is a possible D gene (5 bases). CDR1 and CDR2 from the germline V gene are SGHAT and FQNNGV. The ends were cut back, 1 base at V and 1 base at J, with 16 bases in the middle. The length of the CDR3 is 18 residues. CDR3 protein: CASSLGSWGSGTNEKLFF. CDR3 nucleotides: TGTGCCAGCAGCTTAGGGTCCTGGGGCTCTGGAACTAATGAAAAACTGTTTTTT.